The 9 T cell receptor beta chains below were found in one sample sequenced in a study of chronic HIV infection and antiretroviral therapy. TCRdb analysed the 5' RACE reads with MiXCR anew, one entry per CDR3 protein. The sample consists of about 38,000 distinct CDR3 sequences, roughly 8.2% of them appearing once. The material sequenced was peripheral blood. Receptors originate from an adult who had HIV and had not received antiretroviral therapy, or was an uninfected healthy control (not recorded which).

The sample holds a few counts of this clonotype. The chain is built from TRBV20-1 and TRBJ2-1, with 8 bases that match TRBD1. Germline V gene data show CDR1 as DFQATT and CDR2 as SNEGSKA (reference sequence). The V gene end was trimmed by 0 bases and the J gene end by 9 bases; junction bases not matched to a gene: 10. CDR3 size: 15 residues. This chain's CDR3 is CSARDFGQGEGEQFF. In nucleotides, the CDR3 is TGCAGTGCTAGAGATTTCGGACAGGGAGAGGGTGAGCAGTTCTTC.

This clonotype was seen at least ten times. The chain has TRBV20-1 and TRBJ2-7, with 8 bases that match TRBD2. CDR1 DFQATT and CDR2 SNEGSKA come from the germline V gene (reference sequence). The CDR3 totals 14 residues. V gave up 4 bases and J gave up 2 bases; unmatched junction bases: 7. The CDR3 spells CSATPGTRAYEQYF. The CDR3 DNA is TGCAGTGCTACCCCCGGGACTAGGGCCTACGAGCAGTACTTC.

At least ten counts were recorded for this clonotype. This chain connects TRBV19 to TRBJ2-5, with 7 bases aligning to TRBD1. The germline V gene encodes CDR1 LNHDA and CDR2 SQIVND (reference sequence). The V gene end was trimmed by 6 bases and the J gene end by 5 bases; junction bases not matched to a gene: 0. This CDR3 has 11 amino acids. CDR3: CASRQGETQYF. As DNA, the CDR3 is TGTGCCAGTAGACAGGGGGAGACCCAGTACTTC.

This clonotype was seen more than once but under ten times. The rearrangement joins TRBV4-1 to TRBJ2-5; 14 bases match TRBD2. J was trimmed by 4 bases and V by 3 bases; bases with no gene match: 7. CDR1 and CDR2 from the germline V gene are MGHRA and YSYEKL. The CDR3 consists of 17 residues. CDR3 region: CASSHPTGTSGGETQYF. Here the CDR3 DNA reads TGCGCCAGCAGCCATCCCACCGGGACTAGCGGGGGAGAGACCCAGTACTTC.

Only a few counts were recorded for this clonotype. This chain links TRBV6-2 or TRBV6-3 with TRBJ2-1, with D possibly TRBD2 on 6 matching bases. The CDR3 is made up of 15 amino acids. Between the trimmed V and J ends, which lost 6 bases and 7 bases, there was a span of 19 bases. CDR1 and CDR2 from the germline V gene are MNHEY and SVGEGT. The CDR3, as DNA: TGTGCCAGCAGGACCCGGGGGAATCTCTTTAATGAGCAGTTCTTC. This encodes CASRTRGNLFNEQFF.

This clonotype was counted ten times or more. CDR3 in amino acids: CASSYDSLSTDTQYF. CDR3 DNA sequence: TGTGCCAGCAGTTACGACAGCCTTAGCACAGATACGCAGTATTTT. The chain carries TRBV6-2 or TRBV6-3 and TRBJ2-3; D possibly corresponds to TRBD1 (5 bases). The CDR3 extends over 15 amino acids. Trimming shortened V by 2 bases and J by 0 bases, and 9 bases separated the two germline ends. Per the germline V gene, CDR1 is MNHEY and CDR2 is SVGEGT.

This clonotype occurred many times. The chain links TRBV2 to TRBJ2-5; 10 positions match TRBD2. Germline trimming cut 6 bases from V and 5 bases from J; bases unmatched to any gene: 9. The CDR3 spans 15 residues. From germline, CDR1 is SNHLY and CDR2 FYNNEI. The CDR3 DNA is TGTGCCAGCAGCGAGAGCGGGAGGGCCCCGGAGACCCAGTACTTC. Protein product: CASSESGRAPETQYF.

On this clonotype: One end of the junction fails to match germline, which may point to a read error. This chain joins TRBV9 and TRBJ1-3; 11 bases align to TRBD1. Germline V CDR1 and CDR2: SGDLS, YYNGEE. The CDR3 loop spans 17 amino acids. CDR3 sequence (DNA): TGTGCCAGCAGCGGGGGGACAGGGGGGACCTCTGGAAACACCGTATATTTT. Its protein is CASSGGTGGTSGNTVYF.

This clonotype was detected a few times. The chain couples TRBV28 to TRBJ1-1; D is unclear. Germline V lookup: CDR1 MDHEN, CDR2 SYDVKM. The V gene lost 6 bases and the J gene lost 1 base, with 6 bases spanning the gap. This CDR3 spans 12 amino acids. This CDR3 is CASRPQNTEAFF. CDR3 bases: TGTGCCAGCAGACCCCAGAACACTGAAGCTTTCTTT.